This TCR beta chain was identified in a study of neurological immune-mediated disorders. The T cells used for sorted libraries numbered roughly 1 million, either CD4+ or CD8+. In its sample, this clonotype was seen many times. Its target is not known. Study-level points and caveats: Private repertoires in all groups were suggested, as expanded clones shared no CDR3 amino acid sequences across subjects. While HTLV-1-associated myelopathy showed the greatest TCR clonal expansion, multiple sclerosis showed the least, falling below healthy controls.

cDNA synthesis was performed by 5'RACE with 10-nucleotide random UMIs. TCRdb independently ran MiXCR on the 5' RACE reads; one entry per CDR3 protein. The repertoire has roughly 31,000 distinct CDR3 sequences, approximately 24% of them found once; the top ten carry 30%. The germline CDR1 and CDR2 sequences are DFQATT and SNEGSKA (reference sequence). This CDR3 has 16 amino acids. J lost 5 bases, V lost 5 bases, and 11 bases had no gene match. V is TRBV20-1 and J is TRBJ2-3, with 12 bases that match TRBD2. The TCR comes from a man over 45 with HTLV-1-associated myelopathy (HAM/TSP). Sequences were obtained from CD4+ T cells from blood. In DNA form, the CDR3 reads TGCAGTGCTCCACTCTGGACTAGCGGGGAAGGAGATACGCAGTATTTT. It is translated as CSAPLWTSGEGDTQYF.